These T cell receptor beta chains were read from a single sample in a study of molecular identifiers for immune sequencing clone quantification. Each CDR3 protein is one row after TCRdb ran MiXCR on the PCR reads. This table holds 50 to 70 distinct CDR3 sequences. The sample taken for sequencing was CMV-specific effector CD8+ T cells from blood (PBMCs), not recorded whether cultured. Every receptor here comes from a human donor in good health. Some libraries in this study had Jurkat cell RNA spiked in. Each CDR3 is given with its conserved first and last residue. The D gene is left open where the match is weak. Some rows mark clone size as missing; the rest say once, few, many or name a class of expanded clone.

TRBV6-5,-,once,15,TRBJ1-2,CSLLSSPWTGGGYTF,TGTTCCCTCCTTTCCTCTCCCTGGACCGGGGGTGGCTACACCTTC
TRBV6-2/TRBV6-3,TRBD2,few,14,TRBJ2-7,CASSFDSGDYEQYF,TGTGCCAGCAGTTTTGATAGCGGGGACTACGAGCAGTACTTC
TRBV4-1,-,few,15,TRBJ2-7,CASSQVSGQGYEQYF,TGCGCCAGCAGCCAAGTTTCCGGTCAGGGCTACGAGCAGTACTTC
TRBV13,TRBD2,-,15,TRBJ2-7,CASSWSGGSAYEQYF,TGTGCCAGCAGCTGGTCCGGGGGGTCGGCCTACGAGCAGTACTTC
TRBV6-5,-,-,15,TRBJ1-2,CASRYSTGKGGGYTF,TGTGCCAGCAGGTACTCGACCGGGAAAGGGGGGGGATACACCTTC
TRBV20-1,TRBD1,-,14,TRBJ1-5,CSADPGQANQPQHF,TGCAGTGCTGACCCGGGACAGGCCAATCAGCCCCAGCATTTT
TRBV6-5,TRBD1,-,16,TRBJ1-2,CASSPSTGTGWYGYTF,TGTGCCAGCAGTCCTTCTACCGGGACAGGGTGGTATGGCTACACCTTC
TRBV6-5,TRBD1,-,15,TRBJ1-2,CAISYSPGTVGGYTF,TGTGCCATCAGTTACTCTCCCGGGACAGTGGGTGGCTACACCTTC
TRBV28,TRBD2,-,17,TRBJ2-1,CASSWVAGGPVNNEQFF,TGTGCCAGCAGTTGGGTAGCGGGAGGGCCTGTCAACAATGAGCAGTTCTTC
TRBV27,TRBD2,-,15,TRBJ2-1,CASSPVAGAPSEQFF,TGTGCCAGCAGTCCTGTAGCGGGAGCGCCCAGTGAGCAGTTCTTC
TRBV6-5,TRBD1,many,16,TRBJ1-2,CASSPTTGTGWYGYTF,TGTGCCAGCAGTCCTACGACCGGGACAGGGTGGTATGGCTACACCTTC
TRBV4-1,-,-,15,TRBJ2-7,CASSQVPGQGYEQYF,TGCGCCAGCAGCCAAGTTCCCGGTCAGGGCTACGAGCAGTACTTC
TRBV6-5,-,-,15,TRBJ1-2,CSRSSSPGTCGGYPF,TGTTCCCGCAGTTCCTCTCCCGGGACATGTGGTGGCTACCCCTTC
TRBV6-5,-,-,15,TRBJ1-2,CSSSYSPGTCVCSPF,TGTTCCAGCAGTTACTCTCCCGGTACATGTGTTTGCTCCCCCTTC
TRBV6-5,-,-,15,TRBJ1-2,CSRSSSPGTWGGYTF,TGTTCCCGCAGTTCCTCTCCCGGGACCTGGGGTGGCTACACCTTC
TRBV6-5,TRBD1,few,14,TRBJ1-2,CASYSTGTGGGYTF,TGTGCCAGTTACTCTACCGGGACAGGGGGTGGCTACACCTTC
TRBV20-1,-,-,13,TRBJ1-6,CSALGQGNSPLHF,TGCAGTGCCCTAGGGCAGGGGAATTCACCCCTCCACTTT
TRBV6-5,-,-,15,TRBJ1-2,CASSDYTGKGGGYTF,TGTGCCAGCAGTGACTATACAGGGAAAGGGGGGGGCTACACCTTC
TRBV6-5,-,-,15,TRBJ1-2,CASSYSTWTCFGYTF,TGTGCCAGCAGTTACTCTACCTGGACATGTTTTGGCTACACCTTC
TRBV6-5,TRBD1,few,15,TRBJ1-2,CASRSSPGTGGGYTF,TGTGCCAGCCGTTCCTCTCCCGGGACAGGGGGTGGCTACACCTTC
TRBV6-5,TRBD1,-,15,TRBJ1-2,CDSSYSTGTGGGETF,TGTGACAGCAGTTACTCTACCGGGACAGGGGGGGGCGAAACCTTC